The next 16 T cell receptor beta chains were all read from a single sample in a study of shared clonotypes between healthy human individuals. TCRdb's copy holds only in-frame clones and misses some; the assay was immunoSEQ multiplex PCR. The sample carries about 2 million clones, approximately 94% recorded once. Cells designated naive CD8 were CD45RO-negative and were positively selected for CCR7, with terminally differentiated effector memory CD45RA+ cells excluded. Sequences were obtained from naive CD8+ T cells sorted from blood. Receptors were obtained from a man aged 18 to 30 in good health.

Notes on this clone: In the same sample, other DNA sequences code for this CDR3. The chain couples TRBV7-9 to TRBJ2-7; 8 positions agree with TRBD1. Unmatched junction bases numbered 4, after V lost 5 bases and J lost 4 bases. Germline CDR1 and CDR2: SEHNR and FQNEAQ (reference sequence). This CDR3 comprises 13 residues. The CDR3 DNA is TGTGCCAGCAGCCCTCGACAGGGGTACGAGCAGTACTTC. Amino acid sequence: CASSPRQGYEQYF.

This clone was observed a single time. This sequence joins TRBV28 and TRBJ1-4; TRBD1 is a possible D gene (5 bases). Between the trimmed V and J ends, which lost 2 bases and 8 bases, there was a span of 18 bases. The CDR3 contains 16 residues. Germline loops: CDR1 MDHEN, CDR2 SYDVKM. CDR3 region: CASSLVWGGEEEKLFF. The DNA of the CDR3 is TGTGCCAGCAGTTTAGTCTGGGGAGGGGAGGAAGAAAAACTGTTTTTT.

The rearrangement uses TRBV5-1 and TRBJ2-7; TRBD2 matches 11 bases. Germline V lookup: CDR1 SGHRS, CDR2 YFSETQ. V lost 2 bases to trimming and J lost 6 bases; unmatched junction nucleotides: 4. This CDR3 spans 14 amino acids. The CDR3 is CASSFSGGVSEQYF. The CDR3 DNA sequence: TGCGCCAGCAGCTTTAGCGGGGGGGTTTCCGAGCAGTACTTC.

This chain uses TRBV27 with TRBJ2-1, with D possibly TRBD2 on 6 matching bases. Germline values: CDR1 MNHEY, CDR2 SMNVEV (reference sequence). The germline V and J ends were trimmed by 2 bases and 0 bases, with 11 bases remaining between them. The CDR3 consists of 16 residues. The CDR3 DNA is TGTGCCAGCAGTTTACACCGGGACTTCTCCTACAATGAGCAGTTCTTC. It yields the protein CASSLHRDFSYNEQFF.

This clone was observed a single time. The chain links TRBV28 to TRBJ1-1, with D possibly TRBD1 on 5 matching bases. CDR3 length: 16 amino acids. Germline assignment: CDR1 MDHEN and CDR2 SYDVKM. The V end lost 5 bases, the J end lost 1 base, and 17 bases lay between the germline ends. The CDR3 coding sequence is TGTGCCAGCAGTCACCTCCTAGAAGACAGGAACACTGAAGCTTTCTTT. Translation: CASSHLLEDRNTEAFF.

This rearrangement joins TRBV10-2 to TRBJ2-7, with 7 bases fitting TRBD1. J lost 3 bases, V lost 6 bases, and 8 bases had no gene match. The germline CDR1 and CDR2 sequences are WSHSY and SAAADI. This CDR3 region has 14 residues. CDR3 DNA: TGCGCCAGCAGAGAAACAGGGGCCTACTACGAGCAGTACTTC. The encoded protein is CASRETGAYYEQYF.

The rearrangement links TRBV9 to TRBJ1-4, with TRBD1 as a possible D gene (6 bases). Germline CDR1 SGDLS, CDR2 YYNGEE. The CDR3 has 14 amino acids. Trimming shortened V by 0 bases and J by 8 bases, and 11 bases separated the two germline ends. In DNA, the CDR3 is TGTGCCAGCAGCGTAGACAGGGAACGCGAAAAACTGTTTTTT. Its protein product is CASSVDREREKLFF.

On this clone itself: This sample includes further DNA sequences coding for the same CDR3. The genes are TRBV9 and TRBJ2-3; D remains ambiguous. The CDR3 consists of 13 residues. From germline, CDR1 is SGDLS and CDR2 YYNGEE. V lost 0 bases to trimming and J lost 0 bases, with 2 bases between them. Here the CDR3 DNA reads TGTGCCAGCAGCGTAGTGAGCACAGATACGCAGTATTTT. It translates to CASSVVSTDTQYF.

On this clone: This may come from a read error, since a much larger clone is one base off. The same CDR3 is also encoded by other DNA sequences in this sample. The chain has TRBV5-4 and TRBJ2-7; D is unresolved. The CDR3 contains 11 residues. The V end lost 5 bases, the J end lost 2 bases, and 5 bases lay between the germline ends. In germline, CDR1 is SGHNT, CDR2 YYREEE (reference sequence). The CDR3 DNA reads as TGTGCCAGCAGTTCCACCTACGAGCAGTACTTC. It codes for CASSSTYEQYF.

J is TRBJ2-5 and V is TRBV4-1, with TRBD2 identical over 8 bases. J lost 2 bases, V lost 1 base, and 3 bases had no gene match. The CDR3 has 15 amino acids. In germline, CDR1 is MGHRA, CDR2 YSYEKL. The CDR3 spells CASSQAAGGQETQYF. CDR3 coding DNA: TGCGCCAGCAGCCAAGCGGCGGGGGGACAAGAGACCCAGTACTTC.

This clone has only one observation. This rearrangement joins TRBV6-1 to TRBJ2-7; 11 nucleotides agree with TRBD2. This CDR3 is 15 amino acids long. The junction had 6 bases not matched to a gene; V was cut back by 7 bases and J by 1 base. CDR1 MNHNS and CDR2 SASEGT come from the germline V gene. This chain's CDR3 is CASNRLAGRSYEQYF. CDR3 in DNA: TGTGCCAGCAACCGACTAGCGGGACGGTCCTACGAGCAGTACTTC.

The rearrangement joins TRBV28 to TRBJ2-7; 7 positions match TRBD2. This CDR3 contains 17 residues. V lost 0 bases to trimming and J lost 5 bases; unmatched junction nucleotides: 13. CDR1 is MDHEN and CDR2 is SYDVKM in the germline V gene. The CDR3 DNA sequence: TGTGCCAGCAGTTTATGGCTCCCAGGCGGGGAGGGGAACGAGCAGTACTTC. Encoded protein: CASSLWLPGGEGNEQYF.

The CDR3 here is CASQPSGTNTGELFF. The CDR3 DNA follows: TGTGCCTCTCAACCTAGCGGGACGAACACCGGGGAGCTGTTTTTT. The chain uses TRBV30 and TRBJ2-2, with 9 bases fitting TRBD2. The CDR3 spans 15 residues. Germline V gene sequence: CDR1 GTSNPN, CDR2 SVGIG (reference sequence). J was trimmed by 0 bases and V by 7 bases; bases with no gene match: 6.

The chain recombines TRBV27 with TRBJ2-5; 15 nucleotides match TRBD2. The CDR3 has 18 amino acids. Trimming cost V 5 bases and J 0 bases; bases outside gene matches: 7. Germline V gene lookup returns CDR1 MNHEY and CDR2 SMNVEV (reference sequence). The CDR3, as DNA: TGTGCCAGCAGTCCCGGACTAGCGGGAGGGGGGTACCAAGAGACCCAGTACTTC. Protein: CASSPGLAGGGYQETQYF.

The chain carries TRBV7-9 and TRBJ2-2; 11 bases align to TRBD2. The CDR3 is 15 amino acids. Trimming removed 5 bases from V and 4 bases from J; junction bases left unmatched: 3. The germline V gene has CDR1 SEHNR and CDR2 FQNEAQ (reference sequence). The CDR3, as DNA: TGTGCCAGCAGCCCTAGCGGGGGGTTCACCGGGGAGCTGTTTTTT. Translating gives CASSPSGGFTGELFF.

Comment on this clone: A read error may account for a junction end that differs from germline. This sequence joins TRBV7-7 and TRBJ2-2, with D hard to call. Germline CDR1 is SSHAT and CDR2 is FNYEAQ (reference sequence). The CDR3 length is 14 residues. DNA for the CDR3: TGTGCTAGCAGCTTAGCTGACAACACCGGGGAGCTGTTTTTT. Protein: CASSLADNTGELFF.